Shown below are 2 T cell receptor beta chains from a single sample sequenced in a study of CD8+ T cells in alopecia areata. In each case, RNA was isolated and then reverse transcribed into cDNA as the sequencing template. Only in-frame clones appear in the TCRdb table, and some are missing; sequencing was by immunoSEQ multiplex PCR. The data contain 250,000 to 300,000 clones, over 45% of them singletons. As to treatment: oral pan-JAK inhibitor, 5-10 mg twice daily. The sequencing here drew on CD4+ T cells sorted from blood, taken at week 24, from a patient treated with tofacitinib. Receptor source: a human donor with alopecia areata.

The DNA for the CDR3 is TGCGCCAGCAGCCAAGGGAAGGGTCCCTACACCTTC. This encodes CASSQGKGPYTF. The chain combines TRBV4-3 with TRBJ1-2; D is undetermined. V lost 1 base and J lost 10, with 10 bases in between. Germline CDR1 and CDR2: LGHNA and YSLEER. The CDR3 contains 12 residues.

The chain combines TRBV28 with TRBJ2-5; perhaps D is TRBD1 or TRBD2 (6 bases each). The germline V and J ends were trimmed by 6 bases and 1 base, with 12 bases remaining between them. The CDR3 consists of 14 residues. The germline CDR1 and CDR2 sequences are MDHEN and SYDVKM. CDR3 coding DNA: TGTGCCAGCAGCGAGGGGGGATCCCAAGAGACCCAGTACTTC. Translation gives CASSEGGSQETQYF.